Included here is one TCR beta chain sequence, with context. This sequence is one base from a far larger clone and is likely a read error. This sample is drawn from a study of graft-versus-host responses after intestinal transplantation. Looking at the study overall: Each transplant was multivisceral, liver-intestinal, or isolated intestinal.

Study observations and caveats: There were GvH clones found in recipient marrow, and some of them appeared first in ileum or blood.

V shed 2 bases and J shed 0 bases, with 11 bases lying between them. This CDR3 has 17 amino acids. In germline, CDR1 is WNHNN, CDR2 SYGVQD (reference sequence). Only in-frame clones appear in the TCRdb table, and some are missing; sequencing was by immunoSEQ multiplex PCR. The repertoire includes some 4,600 clones, around 30% of them detected once, and approximately 5% sits in the top ten. The TCR originated in a human patient who received an intestinal transplant. The sample in question was alloreactive CD4+ T cells from a mixed lymphocyte reaction culture, obtained before intestinal transplant. The sample's subset: CFSE-low proliferating T cells sorted from approximately 6-day pre-transplant mixed lymphocyte reaction (GvH or HvG direction). The chain is built from TRBV10-1 and TRBJ1-6; D uncertain. CDR3 in amino acids: CASSEECRSSYNSPLHF. The CDR3 bases are TGCGCCAGCAGTGAGGAGTGTAGGAGCTCCTATAATTCACCCCTCCACTTT.